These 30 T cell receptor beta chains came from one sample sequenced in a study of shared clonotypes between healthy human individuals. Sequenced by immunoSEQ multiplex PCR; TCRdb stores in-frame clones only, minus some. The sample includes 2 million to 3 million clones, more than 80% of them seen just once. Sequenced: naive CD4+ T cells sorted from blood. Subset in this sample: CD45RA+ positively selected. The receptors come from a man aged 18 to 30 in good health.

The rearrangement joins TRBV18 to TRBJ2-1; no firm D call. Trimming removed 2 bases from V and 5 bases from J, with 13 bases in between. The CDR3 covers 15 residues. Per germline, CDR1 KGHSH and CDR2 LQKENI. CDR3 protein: CASSPGVQANNEQFF. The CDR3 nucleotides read TGTGCCAGCTCACCAGGTGTCCAGGCGAACAATGAGCAGTTCTTC.

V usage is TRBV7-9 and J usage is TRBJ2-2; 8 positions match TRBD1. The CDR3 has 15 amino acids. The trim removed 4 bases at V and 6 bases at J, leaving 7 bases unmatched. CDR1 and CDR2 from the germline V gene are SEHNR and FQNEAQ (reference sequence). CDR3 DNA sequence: TGTGCCAGCAGCTCCTCGGACAGGGCTCCCGGGGAGCTGTTTTTT. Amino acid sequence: CASSSSDRAPGELFF. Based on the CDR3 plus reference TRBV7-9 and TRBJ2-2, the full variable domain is DTGVSQNPRHKITKRGQNVTFRCDPISEHNRLYWYRQTLGQGPEFLTYFQNEAQLEKSRLLSDRFSAERPKGSFSTLEIQRTEQGDSAMYLCASSSSDRAPGELFFGEGSRLTVL.

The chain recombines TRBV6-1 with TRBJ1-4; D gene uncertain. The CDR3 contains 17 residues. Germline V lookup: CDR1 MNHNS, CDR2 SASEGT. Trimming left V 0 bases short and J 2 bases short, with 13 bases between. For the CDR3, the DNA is TGTGCCAGCAGTGAAGCGCGCAGGATTGGGACTAATGAAAAACTGTTTTTT. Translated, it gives CASSEARRIGTNEKLFF.

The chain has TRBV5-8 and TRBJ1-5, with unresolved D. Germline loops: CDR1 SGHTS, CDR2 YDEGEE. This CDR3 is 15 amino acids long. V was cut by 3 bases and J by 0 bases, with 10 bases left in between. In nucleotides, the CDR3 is TGTGCCAGCAGCTCCCGGGCCCATAGCAATCAGCCCCAGCATTTT. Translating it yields CASSSRAHSNQPQHF.

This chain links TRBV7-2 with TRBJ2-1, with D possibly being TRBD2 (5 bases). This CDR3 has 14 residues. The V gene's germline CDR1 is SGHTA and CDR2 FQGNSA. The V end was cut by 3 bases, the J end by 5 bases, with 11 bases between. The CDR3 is CASSLRGLNNEQFF. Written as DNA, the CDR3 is TGTGCCAGCAGCTTGAGAGGGCTAAACAATGAGCAGTTCTTC.

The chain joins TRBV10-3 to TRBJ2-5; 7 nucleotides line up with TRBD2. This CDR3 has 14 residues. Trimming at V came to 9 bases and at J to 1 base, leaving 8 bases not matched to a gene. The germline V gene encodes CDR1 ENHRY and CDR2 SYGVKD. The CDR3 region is CAIASGGGQETQYF. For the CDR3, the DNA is TGTGCCATAGCCTCTGGGGGGGGCCAAGAGACCCAGTACTTC.

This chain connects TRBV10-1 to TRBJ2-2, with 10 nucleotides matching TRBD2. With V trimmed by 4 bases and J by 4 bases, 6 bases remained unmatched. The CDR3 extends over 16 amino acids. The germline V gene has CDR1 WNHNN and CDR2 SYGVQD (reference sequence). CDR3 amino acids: CASSAAGGPGTGELFF. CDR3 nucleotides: TGCGCCAGCAGTGCAGCGGGAGGGCCAGGCACCGGGGAGCTGTTTTTT.

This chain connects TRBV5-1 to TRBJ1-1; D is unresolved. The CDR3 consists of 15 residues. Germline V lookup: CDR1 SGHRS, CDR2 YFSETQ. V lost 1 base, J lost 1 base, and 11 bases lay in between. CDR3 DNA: TGCGCCAGCAGCTTGAAAGTTTCCGGGAACACTGAAGCTTTCTTT. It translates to CASSLKVSGNTEAFF.

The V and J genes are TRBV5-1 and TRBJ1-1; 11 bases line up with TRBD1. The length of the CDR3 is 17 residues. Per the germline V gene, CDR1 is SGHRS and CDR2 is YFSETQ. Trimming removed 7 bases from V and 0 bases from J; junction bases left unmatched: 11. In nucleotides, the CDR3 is TGCGCCAGCTCCCATGGGTGGACAGGGGGCTTGAACACTGAAGCTTTCTTT. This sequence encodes CASSHGWTGGLNTEAFF.

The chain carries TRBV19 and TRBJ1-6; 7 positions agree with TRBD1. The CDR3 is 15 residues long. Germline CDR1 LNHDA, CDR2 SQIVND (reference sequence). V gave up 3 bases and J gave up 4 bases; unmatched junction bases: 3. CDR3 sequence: CASSIGQAYNSPLHF. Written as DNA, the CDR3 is TGTGCCAGTAGTATTGGACAGGCATATAATTCACCCCTCCACTTT.

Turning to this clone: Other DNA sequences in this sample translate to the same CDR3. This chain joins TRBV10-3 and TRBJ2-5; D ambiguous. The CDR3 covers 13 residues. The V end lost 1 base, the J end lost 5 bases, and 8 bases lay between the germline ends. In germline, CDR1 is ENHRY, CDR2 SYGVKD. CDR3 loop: CAISELAGETQYF. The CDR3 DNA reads TGTGCCATCAGTGAGTTAGCCGGGGAGACCCAGTACTTC.

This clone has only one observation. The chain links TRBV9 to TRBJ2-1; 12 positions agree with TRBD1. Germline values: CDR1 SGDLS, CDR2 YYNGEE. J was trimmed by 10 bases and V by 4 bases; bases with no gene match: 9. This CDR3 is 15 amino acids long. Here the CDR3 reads CASSFRDRGREEQFF. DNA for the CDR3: TGTGCCAGCAGCTTCCGGGACAGGGGGCGGGAGGAGCAGTTCTTC. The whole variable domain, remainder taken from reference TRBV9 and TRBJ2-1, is DSGVTQTPKHLITATGQRVTLRCSPRSGDLSVYWYQQSLDQGLQFLIQYYNGEERAKGNILERFSAQQFPDLHSELNLSSLELGDSALYFCASSFRDRGREEQFFGPGTRLTVL.

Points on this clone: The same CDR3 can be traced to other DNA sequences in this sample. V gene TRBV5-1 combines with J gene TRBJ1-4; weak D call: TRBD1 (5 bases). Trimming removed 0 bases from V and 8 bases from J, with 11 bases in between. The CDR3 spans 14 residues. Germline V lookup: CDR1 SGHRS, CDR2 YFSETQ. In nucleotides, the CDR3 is TGCGCCAGCAGCTTGGGGCAGGGCGGGGAAAAACTGTTTTTT. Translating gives CASSLGQGGEKLFF.

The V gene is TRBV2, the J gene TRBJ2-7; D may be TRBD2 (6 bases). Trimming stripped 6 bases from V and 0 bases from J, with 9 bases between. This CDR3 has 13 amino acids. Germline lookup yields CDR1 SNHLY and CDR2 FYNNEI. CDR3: CASRRLVSYEQYF. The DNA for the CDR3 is TGTGCCAGCAGGCGACTAGTCTCCTACGAGCAGTACTTC.

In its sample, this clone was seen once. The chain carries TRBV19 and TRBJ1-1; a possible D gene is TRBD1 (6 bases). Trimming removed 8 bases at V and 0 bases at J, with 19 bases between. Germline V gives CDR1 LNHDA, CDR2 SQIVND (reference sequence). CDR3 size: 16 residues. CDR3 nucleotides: TGTGCCAGTGGAGGGGGGCGGCCGGCTATGAACACTGAAGCTTTCTTT. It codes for CASGGGRPAMNTEAFF.

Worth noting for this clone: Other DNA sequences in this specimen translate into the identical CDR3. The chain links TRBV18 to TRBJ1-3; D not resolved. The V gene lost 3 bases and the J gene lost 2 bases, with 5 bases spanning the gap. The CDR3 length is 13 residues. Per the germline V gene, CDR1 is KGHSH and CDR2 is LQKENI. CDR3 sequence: CASSPKAGNTIYF. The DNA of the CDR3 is TGTGCCAGCTCACCCAAAGCTGGAAACACCATATATTTT.

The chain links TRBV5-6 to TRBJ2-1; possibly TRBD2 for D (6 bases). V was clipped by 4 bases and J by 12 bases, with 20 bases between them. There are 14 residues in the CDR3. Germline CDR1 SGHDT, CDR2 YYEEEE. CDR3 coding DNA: TGTGCCAGCAGCGGGCTTCCCGGGAGCTCAGGGCAGTTCTTC. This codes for CASSGLPGSSGQFF.

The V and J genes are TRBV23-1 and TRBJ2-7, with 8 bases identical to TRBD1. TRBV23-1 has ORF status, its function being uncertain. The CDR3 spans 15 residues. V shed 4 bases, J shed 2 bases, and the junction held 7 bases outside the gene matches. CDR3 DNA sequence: TGCGCCAGCAGTCCCGACAGGGGTGAACCCTACGAGCAGTACTTC. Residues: CASSPDRGEPYEQYF.

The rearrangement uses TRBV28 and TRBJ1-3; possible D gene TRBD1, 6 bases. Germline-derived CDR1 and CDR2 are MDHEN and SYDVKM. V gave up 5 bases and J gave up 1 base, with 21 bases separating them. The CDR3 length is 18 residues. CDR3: CASSPPWGLRQSGNTIYF. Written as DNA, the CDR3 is TGTGCCAGCAGTCCCCCTTGGGGGCTCAGGCAGTCTGGAAACACCATATATTTT.

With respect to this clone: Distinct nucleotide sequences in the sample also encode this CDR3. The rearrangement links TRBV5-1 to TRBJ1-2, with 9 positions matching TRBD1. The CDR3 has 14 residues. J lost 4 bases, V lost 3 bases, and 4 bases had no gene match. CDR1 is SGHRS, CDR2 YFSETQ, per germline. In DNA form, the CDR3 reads TGCGCCAGCAGCTCCACGGGACAGGGCTATGGCTACACCTTC. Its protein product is CASSSTGQGYGYTF. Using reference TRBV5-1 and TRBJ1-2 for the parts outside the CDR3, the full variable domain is KAGVTQTPRYLIKTRGQQVTLSCSPISGHRSVSWYQQTPGQGLQFLFEYFSETQRNKGNFPGRFSGRQFSNSRSEMNVSTLELGDSALYLCASSSTGQGYGYTFGSGTRLTVV.

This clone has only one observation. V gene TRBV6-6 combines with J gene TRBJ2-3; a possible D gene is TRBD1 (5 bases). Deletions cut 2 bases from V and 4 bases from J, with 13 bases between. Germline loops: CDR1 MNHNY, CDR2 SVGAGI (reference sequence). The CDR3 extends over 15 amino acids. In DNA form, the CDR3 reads TGTGCCAGCAGTTACATCCAGGGAATCTCAGATACGCAGTATTTT. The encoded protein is CASSYIQGISDTQYF.

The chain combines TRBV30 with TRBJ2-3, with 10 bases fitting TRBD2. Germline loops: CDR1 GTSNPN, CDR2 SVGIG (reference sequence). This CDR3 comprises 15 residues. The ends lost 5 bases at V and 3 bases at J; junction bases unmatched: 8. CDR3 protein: CAWADLAGDTDTQYF. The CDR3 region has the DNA TGTGCCTGGGCTGATCTAGCGGGAGATACAGATACGCAGTATTTT.

In DNA, the CDR3 is TGCGCCAGCAGTGTCGGCGGGAGCTACAATGAGCAGTTCTTC. It codes for CASSVGGSYNEQFF. The chain uses TRBV5-1 and TRBJ2-1, with 7 bases identical to TRBD2. J lost 3 bases, V lost 5 bases, and 5 bases had no gene match. The V gene's germline CDR1 is SGHRS and CDR2 YFSETQ. This CDR3 comprises 14 residues. Full variable domain (missing parts from reference TRBV5-1 and TRBJ2-1): KAGVTQTPRYLIKTRGQQVTLSCSPISGHRSVSWYQQTPGQGLQFLFEYFSETQRNKGNFPGRFSGRQFSNSRSEMNVSTLELGDSALYLCASSVGGSYNEQFFGPGTRLTVL.

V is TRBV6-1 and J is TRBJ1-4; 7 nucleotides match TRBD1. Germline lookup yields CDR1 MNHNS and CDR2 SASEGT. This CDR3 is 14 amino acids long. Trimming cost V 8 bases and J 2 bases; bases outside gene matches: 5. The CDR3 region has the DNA TGTGCCAGCGCCACAGGGGATACTAATGAAAAACTGTTTTTT. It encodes CASATGDTNEKLFF.

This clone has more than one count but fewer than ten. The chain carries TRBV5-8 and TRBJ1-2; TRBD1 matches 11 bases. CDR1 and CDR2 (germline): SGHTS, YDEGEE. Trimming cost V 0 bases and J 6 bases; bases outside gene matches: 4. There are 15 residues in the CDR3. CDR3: CASSLAGQGANGYTF. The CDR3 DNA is TGTGCCAGCAGCTTGGCCGGACAGGGGGCAAATGGCTACACCTTC.

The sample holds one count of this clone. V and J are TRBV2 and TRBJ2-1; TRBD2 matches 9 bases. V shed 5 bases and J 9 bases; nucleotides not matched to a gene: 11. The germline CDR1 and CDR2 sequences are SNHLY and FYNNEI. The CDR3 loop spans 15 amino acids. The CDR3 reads CASSQEVAGVSEQFF. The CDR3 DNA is TGTGCCAGCAGTCAGGAAGTAGCGGGAGTTAGTGAGCAGTTCTTC. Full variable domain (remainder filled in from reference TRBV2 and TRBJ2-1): EPEVTQTPSHQVTQMGQEVILRCVPISNHLYFYWYRQILGQKVEFLVSFYNNEISEKSEIFDDQFSVERPDGSNFTLKIRSTKLEDSAMYFCASSQEVAGVSEQFFGPGTRLTVL.

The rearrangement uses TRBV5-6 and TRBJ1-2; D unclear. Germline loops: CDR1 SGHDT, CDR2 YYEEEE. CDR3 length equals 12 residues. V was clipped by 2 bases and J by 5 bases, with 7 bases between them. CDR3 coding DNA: TGTGCCAGCAGCTTTGGGGATTATGGCTACACCTTC. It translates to CASSFGDYGYTF.

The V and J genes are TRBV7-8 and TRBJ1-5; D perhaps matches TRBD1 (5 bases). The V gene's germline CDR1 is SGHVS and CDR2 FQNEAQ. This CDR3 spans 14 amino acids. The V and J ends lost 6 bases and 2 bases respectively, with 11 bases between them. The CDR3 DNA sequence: TGTGCCAGCAGACCAGGGCCTGGCAATCAGCCCCAGCATTTT. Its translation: CASRPGPGNQPQHF.

CDR3 sequence (DNA): TGTGCCAGCAGTGACTCGATCTGGCGAGGGAGGTCGAAGACCCAGTACTTC. Protein product: CASSDSIWRGRSKTQYF. The J gene is TRBJ2-5, the V gene TRBV6-4; the D gene is possibly TRBD2 (6 bases). There are 17 residues in the CDR3. Germline-derived CDR1 and CDR2 are MRHNA and SNTAGT. V was pared by 0 bases and J by 6 bases, with 20 bases between.

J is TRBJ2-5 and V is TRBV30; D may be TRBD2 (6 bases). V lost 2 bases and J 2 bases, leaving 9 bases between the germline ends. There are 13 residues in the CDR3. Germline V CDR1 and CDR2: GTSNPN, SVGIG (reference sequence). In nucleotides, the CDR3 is TGTGCCTGGAGTCGGACTACTCAAGAGACCCAGTACTTC. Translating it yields CAWSRTTQETQYF.